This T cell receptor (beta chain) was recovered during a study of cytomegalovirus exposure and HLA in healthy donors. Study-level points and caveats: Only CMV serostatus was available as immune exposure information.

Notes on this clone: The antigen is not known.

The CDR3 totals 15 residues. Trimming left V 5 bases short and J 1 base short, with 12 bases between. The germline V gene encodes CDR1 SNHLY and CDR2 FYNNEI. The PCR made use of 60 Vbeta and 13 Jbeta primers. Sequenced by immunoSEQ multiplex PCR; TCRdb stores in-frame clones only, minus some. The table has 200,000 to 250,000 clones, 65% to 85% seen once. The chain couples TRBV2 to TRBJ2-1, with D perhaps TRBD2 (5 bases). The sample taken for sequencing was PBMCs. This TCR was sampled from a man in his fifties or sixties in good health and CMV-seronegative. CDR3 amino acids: CASSSESGSYNEQFF. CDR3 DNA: TGTGCCAGCAGTTCTGAATCGGGGTCCTACAATGAGCAGTTCTTC.